This TCR beta chain is from a study of control samples from healthy donors and cancer patients. This CDR3 contains 14 residues. Germline values: CDR1 SGHNT, CDR2 YYREEE (reference sequence). With 3 bases clipped from V and 3 bases from J, the junction kept 5 bases outside the gene matches. The data were produced by immunoSEQ multiplex PCR, yet TCRdb's version contains in-frame clones alone and is incomplete. The sample has roughly 170,000 clones, 88% seen once. The sequenced sample was blood. This TCR was recovered from a woman aged 25 to 39 in good health. The V gene is TRBV5-4, the J gene TRBJ1-2; 7 bases line up with TRBD1. This CDR3 is CASSSPGGDYGYTF. CDR3 sequence (DNA): TGTGCCAGCAGCTCGCCAGGGGGTGACTATGGCTACACCTTC.